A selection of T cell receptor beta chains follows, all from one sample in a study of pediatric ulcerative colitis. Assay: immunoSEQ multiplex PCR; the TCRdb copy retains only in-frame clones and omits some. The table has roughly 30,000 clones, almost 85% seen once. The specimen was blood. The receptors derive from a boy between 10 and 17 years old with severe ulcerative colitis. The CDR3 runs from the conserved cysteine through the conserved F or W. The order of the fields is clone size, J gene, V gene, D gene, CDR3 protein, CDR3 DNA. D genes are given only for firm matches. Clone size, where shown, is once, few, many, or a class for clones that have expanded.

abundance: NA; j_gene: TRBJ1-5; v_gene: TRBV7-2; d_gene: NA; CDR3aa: CASSSDGHSNQPQHF; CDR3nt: TGTGCCAGCAGCTCGGACGGCCATAGCAATCAGCCCCAGCATTTT
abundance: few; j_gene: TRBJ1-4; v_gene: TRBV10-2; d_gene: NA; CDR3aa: CASSERGISYEKLFF; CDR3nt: TGCGCCAGCAGTGAGAGGGGAATATCGTATGAAAAACTGTTTTTT
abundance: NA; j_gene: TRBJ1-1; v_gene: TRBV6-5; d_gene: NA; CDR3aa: CASSRFLGNTEAFF; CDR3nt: TGTGCCAGCAGTAGGTTTTTAGGAAACACTGAAGCTTTCTTT
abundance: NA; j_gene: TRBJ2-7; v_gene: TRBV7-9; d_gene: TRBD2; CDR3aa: CASFGEGTSYEQYF; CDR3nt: TGTGCCAGCTTCGGGGAGGGCACATCCTACGAGCAGTACTTC
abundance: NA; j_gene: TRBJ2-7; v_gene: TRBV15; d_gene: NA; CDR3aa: CATSREGTGYEQYF; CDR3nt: TGTGCCACCAGCAGAGAGGGAACAGGGTACGAGCAGTACTTC
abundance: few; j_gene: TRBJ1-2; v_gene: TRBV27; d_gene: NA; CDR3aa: CASSFGPGANYGYTF; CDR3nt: TGTGCCAGCAGTTTTGGGCCAGGAGCTAACTATGGCTACACCTTC
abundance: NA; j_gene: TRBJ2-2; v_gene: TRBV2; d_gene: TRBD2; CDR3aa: CASDPGGLTSGELFF; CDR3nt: TGTGCCAGTGATCCGGGGGGGCTAACGAGCGGGGAGCTGTTTTTT
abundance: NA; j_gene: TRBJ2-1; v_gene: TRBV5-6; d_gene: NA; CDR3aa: CASSLQGYNEQFF; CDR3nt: TGTGCCAGCAGCTTACAGGGATACAATGAGCAGTTCTTC
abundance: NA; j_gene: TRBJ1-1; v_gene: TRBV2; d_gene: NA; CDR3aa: CASSETGREAFF; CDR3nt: TGTGCCAGCAGTGAAACGGGACGTGAAGCTTTCTTT
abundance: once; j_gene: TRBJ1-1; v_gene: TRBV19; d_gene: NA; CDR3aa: CASSISRNTEAFF; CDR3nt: TGTGCCAGTAGTATATCCCGGAACACTGAAGCTTTCTTT
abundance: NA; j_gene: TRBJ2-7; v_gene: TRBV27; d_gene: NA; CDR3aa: CASSLSGSREQYF; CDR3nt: TGTGCCAGCAGTTTATCAGGGTCCCGCGAGCAGTACTTC
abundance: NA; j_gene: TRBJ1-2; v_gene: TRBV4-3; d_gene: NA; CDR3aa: CASSQGETYHYGYTF; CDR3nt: TGCGCCAGCAGCCAAGGGGAGACCTACCACTATGGCTACACCTTC
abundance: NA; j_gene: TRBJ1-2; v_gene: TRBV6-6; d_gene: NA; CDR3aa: CASSPHRVYGYTF; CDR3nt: TGTGCCAGCAGCCCGCACAGGGTCTATGGCTACACCTTC
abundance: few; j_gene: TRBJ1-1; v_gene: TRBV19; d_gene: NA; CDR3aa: CASSPTPDLPTRFF; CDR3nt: TGTGCCAGTAGTCCAACCCCGGACCTCCCTACGCGATTCTTT
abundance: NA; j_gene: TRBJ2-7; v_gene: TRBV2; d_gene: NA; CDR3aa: CASGLLGSYEQYF; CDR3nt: TGTGCCAGCGGACTATTAGGGTCCTACGAGCAGTACTTC
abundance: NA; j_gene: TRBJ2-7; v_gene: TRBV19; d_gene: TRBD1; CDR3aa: CASSIVAAGQGAIEQYF; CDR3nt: TGTGCCAGTAGTATAGTGGCAGCGGGACAGGGGGCGATCGAGCAGTACTTC
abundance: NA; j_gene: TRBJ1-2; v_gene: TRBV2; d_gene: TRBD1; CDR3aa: CASSAGTGLIYGYTF; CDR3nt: TGTGCCAGCAGTGCCGGGACAGGGTTAATCTATGGCTACACCTTC
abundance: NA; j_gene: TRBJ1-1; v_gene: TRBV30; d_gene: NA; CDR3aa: CAWNLIGRWAFF; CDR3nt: TGTGCCTGGAACCTCATAGGGAGGTGGGCTTTCTTT
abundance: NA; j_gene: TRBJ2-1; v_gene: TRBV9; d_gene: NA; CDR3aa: CASSVGYFSHDEQFF; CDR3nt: TGTGCCAGCAGCGTCGGGTACTTCAGTCACGATGAGCAGTTCTTC
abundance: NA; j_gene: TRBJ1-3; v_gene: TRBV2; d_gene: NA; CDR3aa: CASSEKRGGNTIYF; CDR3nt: TGTGCCAGCAGTGAAAAAAGGGGCGGAAACACCATATATTTT
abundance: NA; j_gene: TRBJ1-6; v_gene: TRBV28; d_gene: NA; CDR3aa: CASSFQYNSPLHF; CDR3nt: TGTGCCAGCAGTTTTCAGTATAATTCACCCCTCCACTTT
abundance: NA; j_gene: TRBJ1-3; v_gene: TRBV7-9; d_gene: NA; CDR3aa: CASSLAPGVISGNTIYF; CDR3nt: TGTGCCAGCAGCTTAGCGCCGGGGGTTATCTCTGGAAACACCATATATTTT
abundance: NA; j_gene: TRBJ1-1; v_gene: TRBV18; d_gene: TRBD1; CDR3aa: CASSSLPGQRNTEAFF; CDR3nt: TGTGCCAGCTCTTCTCTACCGGGACAGAGGAACACTGAAGCTTTCTTT
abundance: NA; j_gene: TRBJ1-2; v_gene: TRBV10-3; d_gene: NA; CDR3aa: CAISESNGVGYTF; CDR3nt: TGTGCCATCAGTGAGTCGAACGGGGTAGGCTACACCTTC
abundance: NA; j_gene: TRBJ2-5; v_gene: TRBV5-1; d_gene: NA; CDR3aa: CASRPGLDETQYF; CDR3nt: TGCGCCAGCAGGCCGGGTCTTGACGAGACCCAGTACTTC
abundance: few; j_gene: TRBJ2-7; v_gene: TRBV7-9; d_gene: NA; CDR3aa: CASSSIPYEQYF; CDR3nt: TGTGCCAGCAGCTCGATACCCTACGAGCAGTACTTC
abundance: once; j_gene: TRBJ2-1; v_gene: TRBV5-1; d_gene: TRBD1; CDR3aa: CASSRAGTANNEQFF; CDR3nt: TGCGCCAGCAGCAGGGCCGGGACAGCAAACAATGAGCAGTTCTTC
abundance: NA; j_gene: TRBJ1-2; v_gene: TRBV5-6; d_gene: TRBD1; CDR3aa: CASSSGDSSLYGYTF; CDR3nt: TGTGCCAGCAGCTCCGGGGACAGTTCTCTCTATGGCTACACCTTC
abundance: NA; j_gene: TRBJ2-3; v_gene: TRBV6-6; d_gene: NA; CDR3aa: CASSYWGGPGDTQYF; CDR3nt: TGTGCCAGCAGTTACTGGGGGGGGCCTGGAGATACGCAGTATTTT
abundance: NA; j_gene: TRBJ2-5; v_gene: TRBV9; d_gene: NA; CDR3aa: CASSVEGLETQYF; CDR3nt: TGTGCCAGCAGCGTAGAGGGGCTAGAGACCCAGTACTTC
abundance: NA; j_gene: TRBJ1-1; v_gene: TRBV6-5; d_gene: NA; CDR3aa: CASRNREGSEAFF; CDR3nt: TGTGCCAGCAGAAACAGGGAGGGCAGTGAAGCTTTCTTT
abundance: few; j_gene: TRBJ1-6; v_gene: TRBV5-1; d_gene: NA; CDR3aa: CASSLEGAAYNSPLHF; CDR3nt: TGCGCCAGCAGCTTGGAGGGCGCGGCCTATAATTCACCCCTCCACTTT
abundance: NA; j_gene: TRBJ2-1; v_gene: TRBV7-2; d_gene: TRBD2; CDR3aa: CASSWVGSGGYNEQFF; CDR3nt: TGTGCCAGCAGCTGGGTCGGGAGCGGGGGTTACAATGAGCAGTTCTTC
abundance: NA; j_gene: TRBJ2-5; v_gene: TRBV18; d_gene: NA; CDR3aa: CASSENQETQYF; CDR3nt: TGTGCCAGCTCAGAAAACCAAGAGACCCAGTACTTC
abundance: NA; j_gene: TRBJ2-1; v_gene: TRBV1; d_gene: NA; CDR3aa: CTSSQDRGSGPAEYNEQFF; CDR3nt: TGCACCAGCAGCCAAGATCGGGGGAGCGGCCCCGCAGAATACAATGAGCAGTTCTTC
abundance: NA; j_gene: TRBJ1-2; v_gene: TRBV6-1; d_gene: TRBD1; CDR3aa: CASSGTGGAGYTF; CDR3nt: TGTGCCAGCAGTGGGACAGGGGGCGCTGGCTACACCTTC
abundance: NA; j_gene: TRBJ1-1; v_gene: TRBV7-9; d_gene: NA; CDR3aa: CASSLVVNTEAFF; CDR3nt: TGTGCCAGCAGCTTAGTAGTGAACACTGAAGCTTTCTTT
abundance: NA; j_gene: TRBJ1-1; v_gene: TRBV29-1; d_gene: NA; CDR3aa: CSVGEGKGTEAFF; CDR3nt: TGCAGCGTTGGGGAGGGAAAGGGCACTGAAGCTTTCTTT
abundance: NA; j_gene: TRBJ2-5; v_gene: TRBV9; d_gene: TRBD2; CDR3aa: CASSPGLAGGIQETQYF; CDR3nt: TGTGCCAGCAGCCCGGGACTAGCGGGGGGCATCCAAGAGACCCAGTACTTC